This TCR beta chain was observed in a study of vaccination effects on CD4 cells after COVID-19. Looking at the study overall: Of the BNT162b2 and mRNA-1273 vaccines, participants received two doses of one or the other. The two convalescent patients provided samples 16 days and one week before vaccination.

Once cultured for under 11 days, the cells underwent separation to obtain CD4+ T cells. Their SARS-CoV-2 infection, verified by PCR, occurred between March and December 2020. The authors exchanged half the medium for IL-2 medium on days 3 and 7. On this clone: Its antigen is undetermined.

Repertoires were generated with immunoSEQ multiplex PCR, while TCRdb's copy carries only in-frame clones and drops some. The sample shows about 64,000 clones, 55% to 75% of them seen only once. This CDR3 is built from 14 residues. The trim removed 4 bases at V and 6 bases at J, leaving 7 bases unmatched. CDR1 and CDR2 from the germline V gene are MGHRA and YSYEKL. This sample comprised CD4+ T cells from PBMCs cultured without peptide, obtained before COVID-19 vaccination. This TCR came from a human donor who had a prior SARS-CoV-2 infection. The chain uses TRBV4-1 and TRBJ1-1; 8 positions match TRBD1. The CDR3 bases are TGCGCCAGCAGCCGATACAGGGGGATGGCTGAAGCTTTCTTT. Translated, it gives CASSRYRGMAEAFF.